The 20 T cell receptor beta chains below were found in one sample sequenced in a study of T cells in localized non-small cell lung cancer. This table comes from immunoSEQ multiplex PCR, and its TCRdb copy is limited to in-frame clones, with some not included. The table shows tens of thousands of clones, with about 78% occurring only once. The sequencing used PBMCs, collected before any cancer treatment. The receptors shown here come from a man between 40 and 70 years old with stage II squamous cell lung carcinoma.

The sample holds a few counts of this clone. The chain links TRBV2 to TRBJ1-1; a weak D match, TRBD1 (5 bases). CDR1 SNHLY and CDR2 FYNNEI come from the germline V gene. The CDR3 runs 14 residues. V was trimmed by 1 base and J by 0 bases, leaving 6 bases between them. The CDR3 region is CASSEGQMNTEAFF. CDR3 coding DNA: TGTGCCAGCAGTGAAGGACAGATGAACACTGAAGCTTTCTTT.

The chain couples TRBV15 to TRBJ2-1; weak D call: TRBD2 (6 bases). Germline assignment: CDR1 LNHNV and CDR2 YYDKDF (reference sequence). V was shortened by 4 bases and J by 2 bases, with 15 bases between the two germline ends. This CDR3 contains 16 residues. The CDR3 region has the DNA TGTGCCACCAGCACCCTCGGGGGTGGGCCCTACAATGAGCAGTTCTTC. Translation: CATSTLGGGPYNEQFF.

V gene TRBV18 combines with J gene TRBJ2-7, with D possibly matching TRBD2 (5 bases). V lost 5 bases, J lost 4 bases, and 12 bases lay in between. The CDR3 spans 13 residues. Germline assignment: CDR1 KGHSH and CDR2 LQKENI. The CDR3 DNA reads TGTGCCAGCTCAGAGGGCGTTCAATACGAGCAGTACTTC. It codes for CASSEGVQYEQYF.

This clone came up a few times. The rearrangement joins TRBV7-8 to TRBJ1-2, with 10 positions matching TRBD1. CDR1 is SGHVS, CDR2 FQNEAQ, per germline. Trimming cost V 5 bases and J 3 bases; bases outside gene matches: 6. CDR3 length: 15 amino acids. CDR3 region: CASSARDRGDYGYTF. The CDR3 region has the DNA TGTGCCAGCAGCGCGCGGGACAGGGGAGACTATGGCTACACCTTC.

The chain recombines TRBV19 with TRBJ2-1; D not certain. Trimming took 7 bases from V and 4 from J, leaving 11 bases between them. Germline values: CDR1 LNHDA, CDR2 SQIVND (reference sequence). This CDR3 is 13 amino acids long. CDR3 coding DNA: TGTGCCAGTACCGCACACGGATACAATGAGCAGTTCTTC. Amino acid sequence: CASTAHGYNEQFF.

The chain carries TRBV7-2 and TRBJ2-3; weak D call: TRBD2 (5 bases). This CDR3 contains 14 residues. Germline-derived CDR1 and CDR2 are SGHTA and FQGNSA. V lost 2 bases to trimming and J lost 1 base, with 7 bases between them. The CDR3 loop is CASSLRRGTDTQYF. DNA of the CDR3: TGTGCCAGCAGCTTAAGGCGGGGCACAGATACGCAGTATTTT.

The chain couples TRBV7-2 to TRBJ2-7, with 7 bases fitting TRBD1. The trim removed 7 bases at V and 0 bases at J, leaving 6 bases unmatched. The CDR3 spans 14 residues. Germline values: CDR1 SGHTA, CDR2 FQGNSA. The CDR3 region has the DNA TGTGCCAGCACCCCGGGACAGAGCTCCTACGAGCAGTACTTC. Its translation: CASTPGQSSYEQYF.

This chain uses TRBV27 with TRBJ2-7, with D possibly matching TRBD2 (6 bases). Trimming took off 5 bases at V and 7 bases at J, with 12 bases between the two ends. The V gene's germline CDR1 is MNHEY and CDR2 SMNVEV (reference sequence). The CDR3 spans 12 residues. In DNA form, the CDR3 reads TGTGCCAGCAGTACACTCGGGGGTGAGCAGTACTTC. It specifies CASSTLGGEQYF.

CDR3 DNA sequence: TGTGCCAGCAGTTCCGGGACAGGGGCCTACAATGAGCAGTTCTTC. Its translation: CASSSGTGAYNEQFF. This chain joins TRBV27 and TRBJ2-1; 10 positions agree with TRBD1. The CDR3 contains 15 residues. With V trimmed by 4 bases and J by 2 bases, 2 bases remained unmatched. Looked up from germline, CDR1 is MNHEY and CDR2 is SMNVEV (reference sequence).

The gene calls are TRBV7-3 and TRBJ2-3, with D uncertain. Germline V lookup: CDR1 SGHTA, CDR2 FQGTGA. The V end lost 1 base, the J end lost 1 base, and 9 bases lay between the germline ends. The CDR3 covers 15 residues. As DNA, the CDR3 is TGTGCCAGCAGCTTAAATTCTCGGGGCACAGATACGCAGTATTTT. This codes for CASSLNSRGTDTQYF.

The V call is TRBV6-5, the J call TRBJ1-1; 9 nucleotides line up with TRBD1. The germline V gene encodes CDR1 MNHEY and CDR2 SVGAGI. The ends lost 5 bases at V and 4 bases at J; junction bases unmatched: 8. This CDR3 comprises 15 residues. The CDR3 DNA reads as TGTGCCAGCAGTCACCCGACAGGGGGAATCACTGAAGCTTTCTTT. It specifies CASSHPTGGITEAFF.

The V call is TRBV2, the J call TRBJ1-1; D is unclear. This CDR3 contains 17 residues. CDR1 and CDR2 (germline): SNHLY, FYNNEI. V lost 3 bases and J lost 5, with 22 bases in between. As DNA, the CDR3 is TGTGCCAGCAGTGATGGCCGAGGAACTCCCAGAGGGACTGAAGCTTTCTTT. The encoded protein is CASSDGRGTPRGTEAFF.

This chain links TRBV5-1 with TRBJ1-5; no clear D gene. CDR1 and CDR2 from the germline V gene are SGHRS and YFSETQ. This CDR3 region has 13 residues. Trimming took 1 base from V and 4 from J, leaving 6 bases between them. The CDR3 spells CASSLMRNQPQHF. The CDR3 nucleotides read TGCGCCAGCAGCTTGATGAGAAATCAGCCCCAGCATTTT.

This sequence joins TRBV9 and TRBJ2-2; TRBD2 matches at 8 bases. Germline loops: CDR1 SGDLS, CDR2 YYNGEE. V gave up 4 bases and J gave up 1 base; unmatched junction bases: 3. The CDR3 runs 15 residues. This CDR3 is CASSRGGLNTGELFF. For the CDR3, the DNA is TGTGCCAGCAGCCGCGGGGGGCTGAACACCGGGGAGCTGTTTTTT.

V usage is TRBV19 and J usage is TRBJ1-1; D might be TRBD1 (5 bases). This CDR3 contains 11 residues. Germline CDR1 reads LNHDA; CDR2 reads SQIVND (reference sequence). Trimming stripped 11 bases from V and 6 bases from J, with 13 bases between. CDR3 in amino acids: CALGDGPEAFF. CDR3 in DNA: TGTGCCCTGGGGGACGGGCCTGAAGCTTTCTTT.

The chain couples TRBV5-6 to TRBJ2-7, with 8 bases lining up with TRBD1. V shed 9 bases and J 6 bases; nucleotides not matched to a gene: 8. Per germline, CDR1 SGHDT and CDR2 YYEEEE. CDR3 length: 12 residues. In DNA form, the CDR3 reads TGTGCCACCGGACAGGGATCGTCCGAGCAGTACTTC. Translating it yields CATGQGSSEQYF. The complete variable domain, with remaining parts taken from reference TRBV5-6 and TRBJ2-7, reads DAGVTQSPTHLIKTRGQQVTLRCSPKSGHDTVSWYQQALGQGPQFIFQYYEEEERQRGNFPDRFSGHQFPNYSSELNVNALLLGDSALYLCATGQGSSEQYFGPGTRLTVT.

J is TRBJ1-2 and V is TRBV7-2; D is ambiguous. The V and J ends lost 5 bases and 2 bases respectively, with 9 bases between them. CDR1 is SGHTA, CDR2 FQGNSA, per germline. CDR3 length: 13 residues. The CDR3 coding sequence is TGTGCCAGCAGCCCGTCAGGCAACTATGGCTACACCTTC. It specifies CASSPSGNYGYTF.

The sample holds one count of this clone. This sequence joins TRBV9 and TRBJ1-3; D uncertain. Trimming took 3 bases from V and 0 from J, leaving 7 bases between them. The CDR3 covers 14 residues. CDR1 SGDLS and CDR2 YYNGEE come from the germline V gene. CDR3 region: CASSDLVSGNTIYF. The DNA for the CDR3 is TGTGCCAGCAGCGACCTGGTCTCTGGAAACACCATATATTTT.

V is TRBV11-2 and J is TRBJ2-7; D is possibly TRBD1 (5 bases). Per the germline V gene, CDR1 is SGHAT and CDR2 is FQNNGV. V was shortened by 5 bases and J by 3 bases, with 11 bases between the two germline ends. CDR3 length: 13 amino acids. The CDR3 here is CASSPDTSYEQYF. Written as DNA, the CDR3 is TGTGCCAGCAGCCCGGACACGAGCTACGAGCAGTACTTC.

The chain has TRBV9 and TRBJ1-1; TRBD1 might be the D (5 bases). Germline CDR1 is SGDLS and CDR2 is YYNGEE. The V end was cut by 2 bases, the J end by 1 base, with 6 bases between. The CDR3 runs to 13 residues. As DNA, the CDR3 is TGTGCCAGCAGCGTTACAGGGAACACTGAAGCTTTCTTT. This sequence encodes CASSVTGNTEAFF.